Sequencing of this TCR beta chain was carried out in a study of identical twins. In TCRdb, the 5' RACE reads were re-called with MiXCR into one record per CDR3 protein. The table lists 430,000 or so distinct CDR3 sequences, approximately 25% of them singletons, with 2.9% in the top ten. The CDR3 runs 12 residues. Trimming shortened V by 2 bases and J by 9 bases, and 6 bases separated the two germline ends. Germline CDR1 and CDR2: SGHNT and YYREEE (reference sequence). The same specimen was also included in a second study, on T cells expressing NK-cell markers.

This chain joins TRBV5-4 and TRBJ1-6; D ambiguous. This clonotype was obtained from a woman aged 18-35 years in good health. The specimen sequenced was CD4+ T cells sorted from blood. CDR3 residues: CASSFPGSPLHF. The CDR3 DNA reads TGTGCCAGCAGCTTTCCTGGTTCACCCCTCCACTTT.